These 23 T cell receptor beta chains were all obtained from the same sample, sequenced in a study of blood T cell repertoires in COVID-19. The repertoire was sequenced with immunoSEQ multiplex PCR; TCRdb's copy has only in-frame clones and lacks some. This table has around 240,000 clones, approximately 82% appearing once. The material sequenced was peripheral blood. These receptor sequences come from a middle-aged woman who had recovered from COVID-19.

The genes are TRBV24-1 and TRBJ2-2, with 7 bases that match TRBD1. CDR3 length: 17 amino acids. V was clipped by 4 bases and J by 0 bases; unmatched bases: 7. Germline CDR1 KGHDR, CDR2 SFDVKD. The CDR3 nucleotides are TGTGCCACCAGTGACTCTCGGACAGGTGCGAACACCGGGGAGCTGTTTTTT. Translated, it gives CATSDSRTGANTGELFF.

The chain is built from TRBV20-1 and TRBJ1-1; 7 positions agree with TRBD1. CDR1 is DFQATT, CDR2 SNEGSKA, per germline (reference sequence). With V trimmed by 5 bases and J by 4 bases, 1 base remained unmatched. The CDR3 runs 11 residues. CDR3 in DNA: TGCAGTGCTGGGACAGCCACTGAAGCTTTCTTT. Encoded protein: CSAGTATEAFF.

This clone was found a few times. The chain joins TRBV28 to TRBJ1-5; no definite D call. This CDR3 has 14 amino acids. Germline CDR1 and CDR2: MDHEN and SYDVKM. The V end lost 10 bases, the J end lost 5 bases, and 18 bases lay between the germline ends. In nucleotides, the CDR3 is TGTGCCATCACGCCTGGGAGGTCAGATCAGCCCCAGCATTTT. Protein sequence: CAITPGRSDQPQHF.

This chain joins TRBV5-6 and TRBJ2-7; the D gene is possibly TRBD1 (5 bases). Germline CDR1 is SGHDT and CDR2 is YYEEEE. CDR3 length equals 14 residues. V was pared by 4 bases and J by 2 bases, with 13 bases between. The CDR3 here is CASSRRGAPYEQYF. CDR3 nucleotide sequence: TGTGCCAGCAGCCGCCGTGGGGCTCCCTACGAGCAGTACTTC.

CDR3 nucleotide sequence: TGTGCCAGCAGGACAGGGAGTGGAGAGACCCAGTACTTC. It codes for CASRTGSGETQYF. The J gene is TRBJ2-5, the V gene TRBV2; 7 bases map to TRBD1. The germline V gene encodes CDR1 SNHLY and CDR2 FYNNEI. CDR3 length equals 13 residues. Unmatched junction bases numbered 5, after V lost 6 bases and J lost 4 bases.

This sequence joins TRBV19 and TRBJ1-5, with 8 bases fitting TRBD1. The germline CDR1 and CDR2 sequences are LNHDA and SQIVND (reference sequence). This CDR3 has 18 residues. J gave up 2 bases and V 1 base, and 10 bases lay outside the gene matches. The CDR3 DNA reads as TGTGCCAGTAGTATAGGGACAGGGCAAGGTCAGGGCAATCAGCCCCAGCATTTT. Protein product: CASSIGTGQGQGNQPQHF.

This chain joins TRBV5-4 and TRBJ2-5; 8 bases agree with TRBD1. Germline assignment: CDR1 SGHNT and CDR2 YYREEE (reference sequence). The CDR3 contains 15 residues. Trimming at V came to 2 bases and at J to 4 bases, leaving 7 bases not matched to a gene. CDR3 DNA sequence: TGTGCCAGCAGCTTACCGACAGGGGTCCCAGAGACCCAGTACTTC. Amino acids: CASSLPTGVPETQYF. The full variable domain, rest sourced from reference TRBV5-4 and TRBJ2-5, is ETGVTQSPTHLIKTRGQQVTLRCSSQSGHNTVSWYQQALGQGPQFIFQYYREEENGRGNFPPRFSGLQFPNYSSELNVNALELDDSALYLCASSLPTGVPETQYFGPGTRLLVL.

This clone was picked up a small number of times. The same CDR3 can be traced to other DNA sequences in this sample. The J gene is TRBJ1-2, the V gene TRBV3-1 (or the pseudogene TRBV3-2); the match to TRBD1 covers 10 bases. There are 13 residues in the CDR3. Trimming removed 4 bases from V and 8 bases from J; junction bases left unmatched: 4. Germline values: CDR1 LGHDT, CDR2 YNNKEL (reference sequence). The CDR3 loop is CASSPGQGRGYTF. The CDR3 region has the DNA TGTGCCAGCAGCCCGGGACAGGGGAGAGGCTACACCTTC.

V gene TRBV27 combines with J gene TRBJ2-3; no firm D call. V shed 5 bases and J shed 2 bases, with 11 bases lying between them. CDR1 and CDR2 (germline): MNHEY, SMNVEV (reference sequence). The CDR3 loop spans 14 amino acids. CDR3 loop: CASSHTRFTDTQYF. CDR3 coding DNA: TGTGCCAGCAGTCACACACGATTCACAGATACGCAGTATTTT.

The rearrangement links TRBV6-5 to TRBJ1-2, with D perhaps TRBD1 (6 bases). Trimming removed 6 bases at V and 2 bases at J, with 13 bases between. CDR3 length equals 14 residues. Germline loops: CDR1 MNHEY, CDR2 SVGAGI. CDR3 DNA sequence: TGTGCCAGCAGGGCGTTGGACAGAAACTATGGCTACACCTTC. Amino acid sequence: CASRALDRNYGYTF.

The genes are TRBV5-1 and TRBJ1-2; D unclear. Germline values: CDR1 SGHRS, CDR2 YFSETQ. CDR3 length: 14 residues. Trimming took off 4 bases at V and 4 bases at J, with 14 bases between the two ends. The CDR3 nucleotides are TGCGCCAGCAGCCCCCGGATCGAGGCCTATGGCTACACCTTC. Its protein product is CASSPRIEAYGYTF.

This clone has more than one count but fewer than ten. The chain recombines TRBV5-6 with TRBJ2-1, with 7 bases that match TRBD1. The V and J ends lost 4 bases and 8 bases, in that order; junction bases with no gene match: 12. The CDR3 consists of 15 residues. Germline V lookup: CDR1 SGHDT, CDR2 YYEEEE. Written as DNA, the CDR3 is TGTGCCAGCAGCCCAACCCCGGGACAGCGATATGAGCAGTTCTTC. Translated, it gives CASSPTPGQRYEQFF. The entire variable domain, with the rest obtained from reference TRBV5-6 and TRBJ2-1, is as follows: DAGVTQSPTHLIKTRGQQVTLRCSPKSGHDTVSWYQQALGQGPQFIFQYYEEEERQRGNFPDRFSGHQFPNYSSELNVNALLLGDSALYLCASSPTPGQRYEQFFGPGTRLTVL.

The V gene is TRBV5-5, the J gene TRBJ2-1; TRBD1 agrees at 10 bases. Losses at the gene ends were 1 base for V and 5 bases for J; bases not matched to a gene: 15. Germline CDR1 and CDR2: SGHKS and YYEKEE (reference sequence). The length of the CDR3 is 19 residues. DNA of the CDR3: TGTGCCAGCAGCTTGAGAGACAGGGGGCAGCTGTGGCGTAACAATGAGCAGTTCTTC. This gives the protein CASSLRDRGQLWRNNEQFF.

This chain joins TRBV7-2 and TRBJ2-3; TRBD1 aligns across 9 bases. V shed 2 bases and J 2 bases; nucleotides not matched to a gene: 2. Germline values: CDR1 SGHTA, CDR2 FQGNSA. This CDR3 comprises 15 residues. CDR3 amino acids: CASSLRQGVTDTQYF. CDR3 nucleotide sequence: TGTGCCAGCAGCTTAAGACAGGGGGTCACAGATACGCAGTATTTT.

The chain carries TRBV2 and TRBJ1-5; 8 bases line up with TRBD1. The ends lost 6 bases at V and 6 bases at J; junction bases unmatched: 10. Germline V gives CDR1 SNHLY, CDR2 FYNNEI. CDR3 size: 15 residues. CDR3 nucleotides: TGTGCCAGCAGCAGGGGGCAGGGGACGGGTCAGCCCCAGCATTTT. This encodes CASSRGQGTGQPQHF.

The V and J genes are TRBV20-1 and TRBJ1-1; D unclear. V lost 3 bases and J 0 bases, leaving 8 bases between the germline ends. In germline, CDR1 is DFQATT, CDR2 SNEGSKA (reference sequence). This CDR3 is built from 13 residues. The CDR3 DNA reads as TGCAGTGCTAGTAATCCGGTGAACACTGAAGCTTTCTTT. Encoded protein: CSASNPVNTEAFF.

The rearrangement uses TRBV27 and TRBJ1-2; a weak D match, TRBD1 (5 bases). V was cut by 1 base and J by 7 bases, with 10 bases left in between. CDR3 size: 13 residues. Germline-derived CDR1 and CDR2 are MNHEY and SMNVEV (reference sequence). The CDR3 bases are TGTGCCAGCAGTTTATTCCAGGGCTCTGGCTACACCTTC. This sequence encodes CASSLFQGSGYTF.

This clone came up a few times. The genes are TRBV19 and TRBJ1-2; tentative D call: TRBD1 (6 bases). The germline V gene has CDR1 LNHDA and CDR2 SQIVND (reference sequence). Trimming cost V 2 bases and J 7 bases, with 11 bases left between them. The CDR3 contains 13 residues. The CDR3 spells CASSIQTGSGYTF. CDR3 in DNA: TGTGCCAGTAGTATACAAACAGGGAGTGGCTACACCTTC.

The J gene is TRBJ2-1, the V gene TRBV6-6; no definite D call. The CDR3 has 11 amino acids. V lost 9 bases, J lost 3 bases, and 6 bases lay in between. Germline V gene sequence: CDR1 MNHNY, CDR2 SVGAGI (reference sequence). The CDR3 DNA reads TGTGCCAGTGTAGTCTACAATGAGCAGTTCTTC. Encoded protein: CASVVYNEQFF.

The chain combines TRBV7-2 with TRBJ2-7; 12 bases match TRBD1. The length of the CDR3 is 15 residues. V was clipped by 4 bases and J by 4 bases; unmatched bases: 5. Germline V lookup: CDR1 SGHTA, CDR2 FQGNSA. CDR3 bases: TGTGCCAGCAGCTATGGGACAGGGGGCAGTTACGAGCAGTACTTC. This codes for CASSYGTGGSYEQYF.

V and J are TRBV19 and TRBJ1-2; perhaps TRBD1 as D (6 bases). Germline V gene data show CDR1 as LNHDA and CDR2 as SQIVND (reference sequence). Trimming removed 6 bases at V and 8 bases at J, with 19 bases between. The CDR3 loop spans 14 amino acids. The DNA of the CDR3 is TGTGCCAGTAGAGGGACACCTTGGGATCGGGGCTACACCTTC. Protein product: CASRGTPWDRGYTF.

The V and J genes are TRBV29-1 and TRBJ2-5; tentatively, D is TRBD1 (6 bases). Germline CDR1 and CDR2: SQVTM and ANQGSEA. V was clipped by 4 bases and J by 5 bases, with 14 bases between them. The CDR3 sequence is 13 residues long. The CDR3 loop is CSVGQVLLETQYF. The CDR3 nucleotides read TGCAGCGTTGGACAGGTATTGTTGGAGACCCAGTACTTC.

The chain joins TRBV5-1 to TRBJ2-1; 8 nucleotides agree with TRBD2. This CDR3 contains 15 residues. Looked up from germline, CDR1 is SGHRS and CDR2 is YFSETQ. J lost 5 bases, V lost 0 bases, and 4 bases had no gene match. The CDR3 DNA reads as TGCGCCAGCAGCTTGGTAGCGGGATTAAACAATGAGCAGTTCTTC. Translating gives CASSLVAGLNNEQFF. Using reference TRBV5-1 and TRBJ2-1 for the parts outside the CDR3, the full variable domain is KAGVTQTPRYLIKTRGQQVTLSCSPISGHRSVSWYQQTPGQGLQFLFEYFSETQRNKGNFPGRFSGRQFSNSRSEMNVSTLELGDSALYLCASSLVAGLNNEQFFGPGTRLTVL.